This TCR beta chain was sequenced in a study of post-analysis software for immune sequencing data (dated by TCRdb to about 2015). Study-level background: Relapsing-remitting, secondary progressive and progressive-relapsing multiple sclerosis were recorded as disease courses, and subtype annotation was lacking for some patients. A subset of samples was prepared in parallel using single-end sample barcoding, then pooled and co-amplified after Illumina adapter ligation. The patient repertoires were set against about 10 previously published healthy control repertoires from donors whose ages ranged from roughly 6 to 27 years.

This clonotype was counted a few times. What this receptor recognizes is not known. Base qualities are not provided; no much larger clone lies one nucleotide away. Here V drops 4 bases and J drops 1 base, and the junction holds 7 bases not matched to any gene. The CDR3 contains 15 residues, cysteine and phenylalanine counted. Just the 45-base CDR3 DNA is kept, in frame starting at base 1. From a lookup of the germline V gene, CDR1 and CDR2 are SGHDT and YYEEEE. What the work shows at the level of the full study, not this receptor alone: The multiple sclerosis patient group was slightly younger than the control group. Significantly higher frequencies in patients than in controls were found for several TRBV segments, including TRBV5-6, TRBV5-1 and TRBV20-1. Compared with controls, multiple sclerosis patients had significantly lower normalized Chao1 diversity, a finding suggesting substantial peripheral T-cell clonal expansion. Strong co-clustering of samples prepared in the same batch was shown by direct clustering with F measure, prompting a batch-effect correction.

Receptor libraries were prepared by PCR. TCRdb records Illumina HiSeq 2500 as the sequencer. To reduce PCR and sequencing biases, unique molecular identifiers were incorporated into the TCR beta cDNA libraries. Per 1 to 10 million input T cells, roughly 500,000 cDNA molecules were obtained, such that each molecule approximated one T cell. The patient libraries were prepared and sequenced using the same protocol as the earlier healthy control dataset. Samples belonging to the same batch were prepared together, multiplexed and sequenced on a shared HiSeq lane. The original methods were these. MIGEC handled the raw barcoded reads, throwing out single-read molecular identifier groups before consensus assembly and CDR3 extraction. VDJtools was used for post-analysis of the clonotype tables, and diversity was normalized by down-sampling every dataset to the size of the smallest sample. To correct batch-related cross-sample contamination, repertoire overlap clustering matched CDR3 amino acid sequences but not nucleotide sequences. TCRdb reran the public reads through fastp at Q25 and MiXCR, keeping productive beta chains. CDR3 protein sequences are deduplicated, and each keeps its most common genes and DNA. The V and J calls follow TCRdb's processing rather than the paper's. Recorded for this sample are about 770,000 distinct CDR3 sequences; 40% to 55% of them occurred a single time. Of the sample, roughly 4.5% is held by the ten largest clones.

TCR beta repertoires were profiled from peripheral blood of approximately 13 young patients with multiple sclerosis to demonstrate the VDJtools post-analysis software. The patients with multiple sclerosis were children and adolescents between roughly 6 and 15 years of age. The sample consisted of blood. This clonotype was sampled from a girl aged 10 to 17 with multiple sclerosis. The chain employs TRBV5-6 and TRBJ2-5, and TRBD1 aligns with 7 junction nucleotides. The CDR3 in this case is CASSRMDRPQETQYF. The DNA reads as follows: TGTGCCAGCAGCAGAATGGACAGGCCCCAAGAGACCCAGTACTTC.